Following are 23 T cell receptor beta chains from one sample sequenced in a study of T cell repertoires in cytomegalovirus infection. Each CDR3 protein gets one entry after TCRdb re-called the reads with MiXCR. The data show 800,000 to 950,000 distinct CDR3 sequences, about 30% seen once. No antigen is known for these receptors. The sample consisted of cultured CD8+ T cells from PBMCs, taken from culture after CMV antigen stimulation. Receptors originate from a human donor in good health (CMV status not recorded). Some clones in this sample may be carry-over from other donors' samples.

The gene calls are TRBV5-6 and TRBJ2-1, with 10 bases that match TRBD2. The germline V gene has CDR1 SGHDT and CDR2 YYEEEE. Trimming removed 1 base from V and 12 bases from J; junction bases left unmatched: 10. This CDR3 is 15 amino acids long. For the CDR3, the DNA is TGTGCCAGCAGCTTGAAAGCGGGGGGGCGCTGGGGGCAGTTCTTC. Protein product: CASSLKAGGRWGQFF.

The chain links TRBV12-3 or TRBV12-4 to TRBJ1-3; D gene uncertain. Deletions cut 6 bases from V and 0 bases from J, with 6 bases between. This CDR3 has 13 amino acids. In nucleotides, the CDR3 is TGTGCCAGCAGGGCGCCCTCTGGAAACACCATATATTTT. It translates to CASRAPSGNTIYF.

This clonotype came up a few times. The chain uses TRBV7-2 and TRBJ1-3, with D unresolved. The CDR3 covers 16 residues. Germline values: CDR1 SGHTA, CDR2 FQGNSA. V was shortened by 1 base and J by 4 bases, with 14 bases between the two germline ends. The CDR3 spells CASSLELGLVGNTIYF. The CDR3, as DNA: TGTGCCAGCAGCTTAGAGCTAGGGTTGGTAGGAAACACCATATATTTT.

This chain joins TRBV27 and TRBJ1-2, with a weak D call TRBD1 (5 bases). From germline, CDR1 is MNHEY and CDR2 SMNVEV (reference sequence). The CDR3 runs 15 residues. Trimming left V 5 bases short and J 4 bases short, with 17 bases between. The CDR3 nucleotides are TGTGCCAGCAGTCCCCCCGGGGGTGGGGGCTATGGCTACACCTTC. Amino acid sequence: CASSPPGGGGYGYTF.

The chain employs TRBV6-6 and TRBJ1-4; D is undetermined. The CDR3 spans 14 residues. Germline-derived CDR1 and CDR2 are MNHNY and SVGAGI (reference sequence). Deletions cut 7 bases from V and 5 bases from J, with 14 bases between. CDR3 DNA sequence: TGTGCCAGCATCCCTCCGAGGAGCAATGAAAAACTGTTTTTT. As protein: CASIPPRSNEKLFF.

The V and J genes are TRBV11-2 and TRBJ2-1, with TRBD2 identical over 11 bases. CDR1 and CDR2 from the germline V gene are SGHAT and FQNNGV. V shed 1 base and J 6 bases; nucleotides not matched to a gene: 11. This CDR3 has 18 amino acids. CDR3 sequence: CASSLGVAGGPSRNEQFF. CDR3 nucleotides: TGTGCCAGCAGCTTAGGTGTAGCGGGGGGGCCATCCCGCAATGAGCAGTTCTTC.

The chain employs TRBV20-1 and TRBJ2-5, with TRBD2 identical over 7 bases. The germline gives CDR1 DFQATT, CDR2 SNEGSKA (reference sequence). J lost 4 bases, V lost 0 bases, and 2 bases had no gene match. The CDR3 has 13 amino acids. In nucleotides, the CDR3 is TGCAGTGCTAGAGACGGGGGGAGAGAGACCCAGTACTTC. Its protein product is CSARDGGRETQYF.

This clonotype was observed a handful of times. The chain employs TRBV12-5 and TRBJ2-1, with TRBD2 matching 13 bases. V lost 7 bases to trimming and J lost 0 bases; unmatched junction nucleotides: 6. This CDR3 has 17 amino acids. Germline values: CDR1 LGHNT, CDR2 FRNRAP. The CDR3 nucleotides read TGTGCTAGTGATACTAGCGGGGGGGAATACTCCTACAATGAGCAGTTCTTC. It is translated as CASDTSGGEYSYNEQFF.

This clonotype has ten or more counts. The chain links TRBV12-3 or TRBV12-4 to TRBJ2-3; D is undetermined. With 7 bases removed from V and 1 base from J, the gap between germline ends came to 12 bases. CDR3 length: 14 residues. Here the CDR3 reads CASTTNDRTDTQYF. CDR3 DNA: TGTGCCAGCACCACGAATGATCGCACAGATACGCAGTATTTT.

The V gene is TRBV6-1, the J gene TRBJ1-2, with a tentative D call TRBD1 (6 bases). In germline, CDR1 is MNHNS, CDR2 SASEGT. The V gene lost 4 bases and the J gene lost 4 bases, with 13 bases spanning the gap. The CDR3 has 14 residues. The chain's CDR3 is CASSGWDTRYGYTF. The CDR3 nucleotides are TGTGCCAGCAGTGGTTGGGACACCCGCTATGGCTACACCTTC.

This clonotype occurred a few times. CDR3 protein: CASSLGTAEADTQYF. The CDR3 nucleotides read TGTGCCAGCAGCTTAGGGACAGCTGAAGCAGATACGCAGTATTTT. V usage is TRBV7-9 and J usage is TRBJ2-3; possibly TRBD1 for D (6 bases). Germline V gene lookup returns CDR1 SEHNR and CDR2 FQNEAQ (reference sequence). V was trimmed by 1 base and J by 4 bases, leaving 12 bases between them. This CDR3 contains 15 residues.

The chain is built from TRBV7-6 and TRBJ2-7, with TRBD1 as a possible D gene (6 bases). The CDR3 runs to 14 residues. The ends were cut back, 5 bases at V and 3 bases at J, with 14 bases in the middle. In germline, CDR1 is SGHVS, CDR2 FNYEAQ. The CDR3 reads CASSLGQSHYEQYF. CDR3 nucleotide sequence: TGTGCCAGCAGCCTCGGACAGAGCCACTACGAGCAGTACTTC.

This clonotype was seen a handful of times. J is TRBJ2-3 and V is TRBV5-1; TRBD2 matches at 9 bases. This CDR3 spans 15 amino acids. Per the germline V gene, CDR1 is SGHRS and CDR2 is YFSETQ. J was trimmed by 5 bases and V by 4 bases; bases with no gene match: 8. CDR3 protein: CASSSTGLAEDTQYF. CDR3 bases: TGCGCCAGCAGCAGTACGGGACTAGCAGAAGATACGCAGTATTTT. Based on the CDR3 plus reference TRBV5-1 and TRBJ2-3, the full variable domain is KAGVTQTPRYLIKTRGQQVTLSCSPISGHRSVSWYQQTPGQGLQFLFEYFSETQRNKGNFPGRFSGRQFSNSRSEMNVSTLELGDSALYLCASSSTGLAEDTQYFGPGTRLTVL.

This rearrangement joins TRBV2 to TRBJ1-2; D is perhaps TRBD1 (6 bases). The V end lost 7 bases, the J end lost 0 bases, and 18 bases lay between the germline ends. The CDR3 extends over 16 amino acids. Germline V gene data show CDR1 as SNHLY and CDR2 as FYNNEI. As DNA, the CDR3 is TGTGCCAGCATAACGAAGGGGGGGGTCCCTAACTATGGCTACACCTTC. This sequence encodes CASITKGGVPNYGYTF.

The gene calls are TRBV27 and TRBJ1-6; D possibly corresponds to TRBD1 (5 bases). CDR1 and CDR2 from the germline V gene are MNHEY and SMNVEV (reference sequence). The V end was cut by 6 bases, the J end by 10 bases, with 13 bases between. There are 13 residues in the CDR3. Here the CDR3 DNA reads TGTGCCAGCAGCCCCTCGCAGGGATCACCCCTCCACTTT. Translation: CASSPSQGSPLHF.

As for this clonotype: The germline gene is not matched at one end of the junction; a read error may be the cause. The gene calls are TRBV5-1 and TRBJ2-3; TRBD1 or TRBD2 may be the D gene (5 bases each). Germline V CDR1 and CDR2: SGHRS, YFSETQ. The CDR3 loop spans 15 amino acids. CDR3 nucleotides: TGCGCCAACAGCTTGGGGACGTCTAGCACAGATACGCAGTATTTT. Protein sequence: CANSLGTSSTDTQYF. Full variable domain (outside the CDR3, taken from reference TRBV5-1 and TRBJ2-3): KAGVTQTPRYLIKTRGQQVTLSCSPISGHRSVSWYQQTPGQGLQFLFEYFSETQRNKGNFPGRFSGRQFSNSRSEMNVSTLELGDSALYLCANSLGTSSTDTQYFGPGTRLTVL.

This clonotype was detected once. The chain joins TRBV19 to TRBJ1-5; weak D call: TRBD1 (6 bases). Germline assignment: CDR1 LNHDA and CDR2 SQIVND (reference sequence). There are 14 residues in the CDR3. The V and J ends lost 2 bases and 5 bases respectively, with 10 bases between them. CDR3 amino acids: CASSIWGGDQPQHF. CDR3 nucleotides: TGTGCCAGTAGTATATGGGGGGGCGATCAGCCCCAGCATTTT. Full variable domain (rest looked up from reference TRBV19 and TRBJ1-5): DGGITQSPKYLFRKEGQNVTLSCEQNLNHDAMYWYRQDPGQGLRLIYYSQIVNDFQKGDIAEGYSVSREKKESFPLTVTSAQKNPTAFYLCASSIWGGDQPQHFGDGTRLSIL.

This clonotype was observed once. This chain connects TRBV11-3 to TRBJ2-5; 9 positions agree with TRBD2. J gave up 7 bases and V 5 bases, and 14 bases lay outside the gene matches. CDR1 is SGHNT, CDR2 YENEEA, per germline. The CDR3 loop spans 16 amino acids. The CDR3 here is CASSRGASGDYGTQYF. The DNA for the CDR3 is TGTGCCAGCAGCAGAGGGGCTAGCGGGGACTACGGGACCCAGTACTTC.

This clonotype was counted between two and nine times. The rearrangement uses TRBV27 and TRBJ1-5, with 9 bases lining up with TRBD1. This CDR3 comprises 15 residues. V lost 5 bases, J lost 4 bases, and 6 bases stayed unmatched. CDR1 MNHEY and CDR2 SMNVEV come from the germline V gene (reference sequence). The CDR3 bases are TGTGCCAGCAGTACCAGGACAGGGGAAAATCAGCCCCAGCATTTT. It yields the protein CASSTRTGENQPQHF.

The CDR3 DNA reads TGTGCCAGCAGCCATACGGCCGATTTGAACACTGAAGCTTTCTTT. Translated: CASSHTADLNTEAFF. The chain recombines TRBV27 with TRBJ1-1; D unclear. V lost 6 bases and J 0 bases, leaving 14 bases between the germline ends. The CDR3 sequence is 15 residues long. Germline CDR1 MNHEY, CDR2 SMNVEV (reference sequence).

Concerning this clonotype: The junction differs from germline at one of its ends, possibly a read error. The CDR3 DNA sequence: TGTGCCAGCAGTTACCCATCCGCCGGTGGGCCCCGGGACAAAGAGCAGTTCTTC. Translation gives CASSYPSAGGPRDKEQFF. The J gene is TRBJ2-1, the V gene TRBV6-5; D may be TRBD1 (6 bases). CDR3 size: 18 residues. CDR1 is MNHEY and CDR2 is SVGAGI in the germline V gene.

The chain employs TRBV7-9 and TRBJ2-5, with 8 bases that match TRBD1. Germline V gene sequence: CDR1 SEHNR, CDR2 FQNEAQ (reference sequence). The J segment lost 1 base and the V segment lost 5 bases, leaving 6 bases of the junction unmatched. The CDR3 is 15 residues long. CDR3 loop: CASSEGTGIQETQYF. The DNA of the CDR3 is TGTGCCAGCAGCGAAGGGACAGGAATCCAAGAGACCCAGTACTTC. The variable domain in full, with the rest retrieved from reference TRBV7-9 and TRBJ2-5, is DTGVSQNPRHKITKRGQNVTFRCDPISEHNRLYWYRQTLGQGPEFLTYFQNEAQLEKSRLLSDRFSAERPKGSFSTLEIQRTEQGDSAMYLCASSEGTGIQETQYFGPGTRLLVL.

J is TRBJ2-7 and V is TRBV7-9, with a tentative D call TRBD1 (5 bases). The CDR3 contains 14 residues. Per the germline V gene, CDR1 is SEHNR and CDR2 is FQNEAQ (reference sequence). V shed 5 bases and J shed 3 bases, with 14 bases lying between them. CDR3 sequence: CASSAHGAVYEQYF. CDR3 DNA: TGTGCCAGCAGCGCCCATGGGGCAGTCTACGAGCAGTACTTC.